These 28 T cell receptor beta chains share one sample of origin, sequenced in a study of CD8+CD57+ T cells in acquired aplastic anemia (dated by TCRdb to the late 2010s). Patients chosen for sequencing had shown expansion of CD8+CD57+ cells by flow cytometry. Sequencing was performed on an Illumina HiSeq 2000. Genomic DNA served as template for TCR beta VDJ combination and CDR3 sequence profiling. TCRdb reprocessing: public reads trimmed at Q25 with fastp, clones called with MiXCR, in-frame beta chains kept. Each entry is one CDR3 protein sequence, shown with its most common DNA and genes. This sample holds some 170,000 distinct CDR3 sequences; 40% to 50% were observed only once. The top ten hold 1.1% of the sample. Sequencing input: sorted CD4+, CD8+, or CD8+CD57+ T cells (not recorded which) from PBMCs. The receptors were sampled from a human donor with aplastic anemia.

The chain links TRBV19 to TRBJ1-2, with 10 positions matching TRBD1. The CDR3 runs 14 residues. Germline values: CDR1 LNHDA, CDR2 SQIVND (reference sequence). V gave up 7 bases and J gave up 5 bases; unmatched junction bases: 7. In DNA, the CDR3 is TGTGCCAGTACTTGGACAGGGGGTGGGTATGGCTACACCTTC. It yields the protein CASTWTGGGYGYTF.

In this sample, this clonotype turned up many times. The chain has TRBV7-8 and TRBJ2-7; D may correspond to TRBD1 or TRBD2 (5 bases each). Germline V gene sequence: CDR1 SGHVS, CDR2 FQNEAQ. CDR3 length: 12 amino acids. The V gene lost 5 bases and the J gene lost 2 bases, with 7 bases spanning the gap. CDR3: CASSRGPYEQYF. The CDR3 coding sequence is TGTGCCAGCAGCCGGGGACCCTACGAGCAGTACTTC.

With respect to this clonotype: One end of the junction varies from germline; a read error may be responsible. V is TRBV7-8 and J is TRBJ2-2; D remains ambiguous. The CDR3 has 16 residues. From germline, CDR1 is SGHVS and CDR2 FQNEAQ. The CDR3 sequence is CAGSVRSILNTGELFF. Here the CDR3 DNA reads TGTGCCGGCAGCGTGCGGTCAATATTAAACACCGGGGAGCTGTTTTTT.

This clonotype was seen many times. The V and J genes are TRBV19 and TRBJ2-1; D call uncertain. The CDR3 extends over 15 amino acids. Trimming shortened V by 8 bases and J by 1 base, and 15 bases separated the two germline ends. The germline gives CDR1 LNHDA, CDR2 SQIVND (reference sequence). This CDR3 is CASSKAPLSYNEQFF. The CDR3 DNA sequence: TGTGCCAGTTCTAAGGCCCCACTGTCCTACAATGAGCAGTTCTTC.

The chain links TRBV19 to TRBJ2-3, with TRBD2 matching 7 bases. This CDR3 comprises 15 residues. V was pared by 5 bases and J by 0 bases, with 5 bases of the junction left unmatched. Germline CDR1 LNHDA, CDR2 SQIVND (reference sequence). CDR3 region: CASSSPGLSTDTQYF. The DNA for the CDR3 is TGTGCCAGTAGTTCGCCGGGACTAAGCACAGATACGCAGTATTTT.

This clonotype was found many times. This chain uses TRBV5-5 with TRBJ2-7; TRBD2 agrees at 11 bases. CDR1 and CDR2 (germline): SGHKS, YYEKEE (reference sequence). V dropped 4 bases and J dropped 1; count of bases not matched to a gene: 4. CDR3 size: 15 residues. The CDR3 bases are TGTGCCAGCAGCCCCCTAGCGGGGGGTTCCTACGAGCAGTACTTC. It translates to CASSPLAGGSYEQYF.

This clonotype was seen ten or more times. The chain joins TRBV5-1 to TRBJ2-5; D is undetermined. The ends were cut back, 0 bases at V and 3 bases at J, with 9 bases in the middle. The CDR3 consists of 14 residues. Per the germline V gene, CDR1 is SGHRS and CDR2 is YFSETQ. This CDR3 reads CASSLAPTEETQYF. In DNA form, the CDR3 reads TGCGCCAGCAGCTTGGCTCCGACTGAAGAGACCCAGTACTTC.

The V call is TRBV27, the J call TRBJ1-1, with 7 bases aligning to TRBD1. Germline V gene sequence: CDR1 MNHEY, CDR2 SMNVEV (reference sequence). V lost 5 bases to trimming and J lost 0 bases; unmatched junction nucleotides: 15. The CDR3 totals 18 residues. The CDR3 loop reads CASSTYPRTGDMNTEAFF. The CDR3 bases are TGTGCCAGCAGTACCTACCCCCGGACAGGAGACATGAACACTGAAGCTTTCTTT.

This clonotype has a count of ten or more. V usage is TRBV12-3 or TRBV12-4 and J usage is TRBJ2-5, with 11 bases lining up with TRBD2. After removal of 6 bases from V and 13 bases from J, the junction contained 10 bases not matched to a gene. The CDR3 totals 13 residues. CDR3 nucleotide sequence: TGTGCCAGCAGCAGTAGCGGGGGGGCTCCTCCGTACTTC. Protein: CASSSSGGAPPYF.

Relative to its sample, this clonotype is medium-sized. The rearrangement uses TRBV7-2 and TRBJ2-7; the D is unclear. This CDR3 comprises 12 residues. Looked up from germline, CDR1 is SGHTA and CDR2 is FQGNSA. The ends were cut back, 3 bases at V and 0 bases at J, with 3 bases in the middle. The CDR3 DNA follows: TGTGCCAGCAGCTTGAGCTCCTACGAGCAGTACTTC. Translation: CASSLSSYEQYF.

The rearrangement links TRBV4-2 to TRBJ2-1, with D possibly TRBD1 on 7 matching bases. Germline V gene sequence: CDR1 LGHNA, CDR2 YNFKEQ. V lost 8 bases to trimming and J lost 3 bases, with 17 bases between them. The CDR3 has 15 amino acids. CDR3: CASSLPGDSYNEQFF. The CDR3 coding sequence is TGTGCCAGCTCACTTCCGGGGGACAGCTACAATGAGCAGTTCTTC.

This clonotype has just a few counts. This chain links TRBV19 with TRBJ2-5, with 9 bases aligning to TRBD1. The J segment lost 4 bases and the V segment lost 3 bases, leaving 3 bases of the junction unmatched. Germline assignment: CDR1 LNHDA and CDR2 SQIVND (reference sequence). There are 14 residues in the CDR3. The CDR3: CASSMGQGVETQYF. The CDR3 DNA is TGTGCCAGTAGTATGGGACAGGGAGTAGAGACCCAGTACTTC.

This clonotype was detected ten times or more. The V gene is TRBV5-1, the J gene TRBJ1-1; D is undetermined. Between the trimmed V and J ends, which lost 0 bases and 0 bases, there was a span of 9 bases. CDR1 is SGHRS, CDR2 YFSETQ, per germline. This CDR3 has 15 residues. CDR3 amino acids: CASSLETALNTEAFF. CDR3 coding DNA: TGCGCCAGCAGCTTGGAAACAGCATTGAACACTGAAGCTTTCTTT.

This clonotype has a count of ten or more. V usage is TRBV27 and J usage is TRBJ1-5; possible D gene TRBD1, 5 bases. V was trimmed by 5 bases and J by 3 bases, leaving 14 bases between them. The germline CDR1 and CDR2 sequences are MNHEY and SMNVEV (reference sequence). The CDR3 length is 15 residues. The CDR3 reads CASSKDRQFNQPQHF. As DNA, the CDR3 is TGTGCCAGCAGTAAGGATCGACAGTTCAATCAGCCCCAGCATTTT.

This clonotype showed up just a few times. The chain joins TRBV2 to TRBJ1-5; D possibly corresponds to TRBD1 (6 bases). Trimming stripped 6 bases from V and 6 bases from J, with 12 bases between. CDR1 is SNHLY and CDR2 is FYNNEI in the germline V gene. This CDR3 region has 13 residues. In DNA, the CDR3 is TGTGCCAGCAGAACAGGGCGTACTCAGCCCCAGCATTTT. Protein sequence: CASRTGRTQPQHF.

This sequence joins TRBV9 and TRBJ2-7, with a possible D match to TRBD1 (7 bases). V lost 4 bases to trimming and J lost 5 bases, with 22 bases between them. This CDR3 region has 16 residues. Germline CDR1 is SGDLS and CDR2 is YYNGEE. The CDR3 bases are TGTGCCAGCAGCCCCGGAGGGGGCGCAGGGTGGGACGAGCAGTACTTC. Translation: CASSPGGGAGWDEQYF.

This clonotype appeared many times. This chain joins TRBV6-2 or TRBV6-3 and TRBJ2-7; 10 bases fit TRBD2. V was clipped by 2 bases and J by 2 bases; unmatched bases: 0. Per the germline V gene, CDR1 is MNHEY and CDR2 is SVGEGT. The CDR3 is made up of 14 amino acids. The CDR3 sequence: CASSYGTSAYEQYF. The CDR3 DNA sequence: TGTGCCAGCAGTTACGGGACTAGCGCCTACGAGCAGTACTTC.

This chain joins TRBV5-1 and TRBJ2-7, with D perhaps matching TRBD1 (5 bases). The germline CDR1 and CDR2 sequences are SGHRS and YFSETQ. Trimming removed 0 bases from V and 4 bases from J, with 11 bases in between. The CDR3 covers 14 residues. CDR3 region: CASSLDKGWYEQYF. The DNA of the CDR3 is TGCGCCAGCAGCTTGGACAAGGGGTGGTACGAGCAGTACTTC. The full variable domain, with the rest looked up from reference TRBV5-1 and TRBJ2-7, is KAGVTQTPRYLIKTRGQQVTLSCSPISGHRSVSWYQQTPGQGLQFLFEYFSETQRNKGNFPGRFSGRQFSNSRSEMNVSTLELGDSALYLCASSLDKGWYEQYFGPGTRLTVT.

V is TRBV5-1 and J is TRBJ2-1; 10 bases match TRBD1. Germline V gives CDR1 SGHRS, CDR2 YFSETQ. The CDR3 length is 15 residues. The trim removed 4 bases at V and 4 bases at J, leaving 5 bases unmatched. The CDR3 coding sequence is TGCGCCAGCAGCACTGGACAGGGGGAGTACAATGAGCAGTTCTTC. Its translation is CASSTGQGEYNEQFF. Together with reference TRBV5-1 and TRBJ2-1, the CDR3 gives the full variable domain: KAGVTQTPRYLIKTRGQQVTLSCSPISGHRSVSWYQQTPGQGLQFLFEYFSETQRNKGNFPGRFSGRQFSNSRSEMNVSTLELGDSALYLCASSTGQGEYNEQFFGPGTRLTVL.

This clonotype was counted many times. CDR3 nucleotides: TGTGCCAGCAGTCCAATCCGCGGGGGGGGAGATACGCAGTATTTT. Its protein product is CASSPIRGGGDTQYF. The chain couples TRBV25-1 to TRBJ2-3; TRBD2 agrees at 9 bases. Germline V gene sequence: CDR1 MGHDK, CDR2 SYGVNS. V shed 5 bases, J shed 5 bases, and the junction held 8 bases outside the gene matches. The CDR3 length is 15 residues.

This clonotype was recorded at least ten times. The V call is TRBV11-2, the J call TRBJ2-5, with TRBD1 identical over 7 bases. V shed 5 bases and J 2 bases; nucleotides not matched to a gene: 5. This CDR3 region has 14 residues. The V gene's germline CDR1 is SGHAT and CDR2 FQNNGV. The CDR3 reads CASSPGGKQETQYF. The CDR3 DNA reads as TGTGCCAGCAGCCCAGGGGGAAAACAAGAGACCCAGTACTTC.

This clonotype has ten or more counts. CDR3 in DNA: TGCAGTGCTAGGACAGGGGAAGGCTATGGCTACACCTTC. Protein: CSARTGEGYGYTF. The rearrangement links TRBV20-1 to TRBJ1-2, with 8 bases fitting TRBD1. This CDR3 comprises 13 residues. Trimming cost V 3 bases and J 4 bases; bases outside gene matches: 4. The germline gives CDR1 DFQATT, CDR2 SNEGSKA (reference sequence).

The genes are TRBV7-8 and TRBJ2-7, with TRBD2 matching 10 bases. CDR3 length equals 16 residues. Trimming removed 5 bases from V and 6 bases from J; junction bases left unmatched: 13. Looked up from germline, CDR1 is SGHVS and CDR2 is FQNEAQ. The CDR3 is CASSLIAGGPYVEQYF. In DNA form, the CDR3 reads TGTGCCAGCAGCCTGATAGCGGGGGGTCCGTACGTCGAGCAGTACTTC.

J is TRBJ2-1 and V is TRBV12-3 or TRBV12-4; 9 bases are a match to TRBD2. J lost 6 bases, V lost 2 bases, and 8 bases had no gene match. The CDR3 sequence is 16 residues long. The CDR3 DNA reads as TGTGCCAGCAGTTTAAGTGGACTAGCGTTGGGCAATGAGCAGTTCTTC. It is translated as CASSLSGLALGNEQFF.

This clonotype was picked up many times. The V gene is TRBV25-1, the J gene TRBJ1-1; 7 nucleotides agree with TRBD1. Trimming took 6 bases from V and 2 from J; bases not matched to a gene: 12. The CDR3 is 16 amino acids. The germline gives CDR1 MGHDK, CDR2 SYGVNS. CDR3 DNA sequence: TGTGCCAGCAGCCAGACAGGGACGGTTTCTAACACTGAAGCTTTCTTT. Translated: CASSQTGTVSNTEAFF.

The chain uses TRBV20-1 and TRBJ2-7; tentative D call: TRBD1 (5 bases). V shed 0 bases and J shed 2 bases, with 14 bases lying between them. Germline V gives CDR1 DFQATT, CDR2 SNEGSKA (reference sequence). This CDR3 contains 15 residues. The CDR3 here is CSARDSGAGPYEQYF. CDR3 nucleotide sequence: TGCAGTGCTAGAGATTCTGGGGCAGGGCCCTACGAGCAGTACTTC.

Ten or more counts support this clonotype. DNA of the CDR3: TGTGCCAGCAGCGTAACTAGCGGGGCAGATACGCAGTATTTT. This translates into CASSVTSGADTQYF. The rearrangement joins TRBV9 to TRBJ2-3; the match to TRBD2 covers 10 bases. CDR3 size: 14 residues. J was trimmed by 4 bases and V by 1 base; bases with no gene match: 0. Per the germline V gene, CDR1 is SGDLS and CDR2 is YYNGEE. Full variable domain (rest looked up from reference TRBV9 and TRBJ2-3): DSGVTQTPKHLITATGQRVTLRCSPRSGDLSVYWYQQSLDQGLQFLIQYYNGEERAKGNILERFSAQQFPDLHSELNLSSLELGDSALYFCASSVTSGADTQYFGPGTRLTVL.

This clonotype was seen a few times. The germline gene is not matched at one end of the junction; a read error may be the cause. This sequence joins TRBV20-1 and TRBJ1-4; a weak D match, TRBD1 (6 bases). The CDR3 totals 15 residues. The germline CDR1 and CDR2 sequences are DFQATT and SNEGSKA (reference sequence). CDR3 region: CSAHPEAGAYEKPFF. The CDR3 bases are TGCAGTGCTCATCCAGAGGCGGGGGCTTATGAAAAACCGTTTTTT.